This TCR beta chain came from a study of T cell changes during pregnancy in multiple sclerosis. Unmatched junction bases numbered 11, after V lost 2 bases and J lost 4 bases. CDR3 size: 17 residues. The germline CDR1 and CDR2 sequences are SGHDN and FVKESK. Method: immunoSEQ multiplex PCR; TCRdb's copy keeps in-frame clones and lacks some. This table has more than 90,000 clones, around 94% appearing once. This material consisted of peripheral blood, taken after pregnancy. This TCR came from a female donor with multiple sclerosis, enrolled in a pregnancy study. The chain combines TRBV14 with TRBJ2-3; 8 positions agree with TRBD2. CDR3 in amino acids: CASSQRLGAGVADTQYF. DNA for the CDR3: TGTGCCAGCAGCCAACGTCTGGGAGCGGGAGTGGCAGATACGCAGTATTTT.